The 2 T cell receptor beta chains below come from one sample, sequenced in a study of neurological immune-mediated disorders. This sample's time point: technical triplicate 3. MiXCR was run by TCRdb on the 5' RACE reads, yielding one entry per CDR3 protein. The data contain fewer than 35,000 distinct CDR3 sequences, less than 20% of them singletons. What was sequenced was CD4+ T cells from blood. These receptors all stem from a female donor with HTLV-1-associated myelopathy (HAM/TSP).

This clonotype was counted at least ten times. V usage is TRBV5-6 and J usage is TRBJ2-3, with D maybe TRBD1 (6 bases). Germline V gene lookup returns CDR1 SGHDT and CDR2 YYEEEE. This CDR3 comprises 15 residues. V dropped 4 bases and J dropped 3 bases, with 15 bases sitting between them. CDR3 in amino acids: CASSLQGTGTDTQYF. The CDR3 nucleotides read TGTGCCAGCAGCCTCCAGGGGACGGGTACAGATACGCAGTATTTT.

This clonotype was seen at least ten times. J is TRBJ2-3 and V is TRBV6-6; the match to TRBD2 covers 8 bases. CDR1 and CDR2 from the germline V gene are MNHNY and SVGAGI (reference sequence). The CDR3 has 15 residues. V shed 6 bases and J 6 bases; nucleotides not matched to a gene: 11. CDR3 coding DNA: TGTGCCAGCAGATCACAAGCGGGGGCGAGGGATACGCAGTATTTT. Translating it yields CASRSQAGARDTQYF.